This TCR beta chain is from a study of CD4+ T cells in melanoma. Whole-study results and caveats: Diverse differentiation states were reported for melanoma neoantigen-specific CD4+ T cells.

The V end was cut by 0 bases, the J end by 5 bases, with 14 bases between. This CDR3 spans 15 amino acids. CDR1 SGHRS and CDR2 YFSETQ come from the germline V gene. Sequencing was performed with immunoSEQ multiplex PCR; in TCRdb, only in-frame clones are kept and a portion is missing. The sample holds over 15,000 clones, 83% seen once. To note about this clone: Its specificity is unknown.

The genes are TRBV5-1 and TRBJ2-5; TRBD2 might be the D (6 bases). The receptor was derived from a human donor with melanoma. The sequencing sample was made of cells from a culture (not recorded whether cultured in vitro). DNA of the CDR3: TGCGCCAGCAGCTTGGAGTGGGGGAGGCCGGAGACCCAGTACTTC. Translating gives CASSLEWGRPETQYF. The complete variable domain, with remaining parts taken from reference TRBV5-1 and TRBJ2-5, reads KAGVTQTPRYLIKTRGQQVTLSCSPISGHRSVSWYQQTPGQGLQFLFEYFSETQRNKGNFPGRFSGRQFSNSRSEMNVSTLELGDSALYLCASSLEWGRPETQYFGPGTRLLVL.